The clone carrying this TCR beta chain came up a few times. V gave up 5 bases and J gave up 1 base; unmatched junction bases: 14. Germline V lookup: CDR1 MNHEY, CDR2 SMNVEV (reference sequence). CDR3 length equals 17 residues. There were TCR beta CDR3 regions amplified from RNA transcripts. Researchers ran a first-round RT-PCR on the TCR CDR3 using the HTBI primer set. TCRdb re-called the multiplex PCR reads through MiXCR, storing one row per CDR3 protein. The sample has 300,000 or so distinct CDR3 sequences; 20% to 25% are singletons. The entry originates in a study of T cells in Graves' hyperthyroidism and ophthalmopathy. Stable hyperthyroidism: no ophthalmopathy progression over 18 months of follow-up. PBMCs stemmed from less than 13 ml fresh peripheral blood.

Sequencing used blood. This receptor was identified in a woman between 50 and 59 years old with Graves' hyperthyroidism. The chain uses TRBV27 and TRBJ2-7; TRBD1 agrees at 7 bases. The CDR3, as DNA: TGTGCCAGCAGTACAACGCAGCTCCGGGACAGATCCTACGAGCAGTACTTC. The encoded protein is CASSTTQLRDRSYEQYF.